The rows below give T cell receptor beta chains drawn from one sample of a study of spatial heterogeneity in lung cancer. TCRdb called the 5' RACE reads again in MiXCR, with one record for every CDR3 protein. The data hold tens of thousands of distinct CDR3 sequences, with about 10% observed a single time. This material consisted of PBMCs, taken at follow-up. Receptors originate from a female donor with early-stage non-small cell lung cancer. CDR3s include the opening cysteine and the closing phenylalanine or tryptophan. A D gene is named only where the DNA matches it firmly. Clone size is not always given. Where it is, it says once, few, many or a class for expanded clones.

V: TRBV5-4
D: TRBD2
size: many
J: TRBJ2-3
DNA: TGTGCCAGCATGGCGGGGGGCCCCTGGACAGATACGCAGTATTTT
CDR3: CASMAGGPWTDTQYF

V: TRBV29-1
D: .
size: many
J: TRBJ2-4
DNA: TGCAGCGCTGTAAAGGGGAATTCCAAAAACATTCAGTACTTC
CDR3: CSAVKGNSKNIQYF

V: TRBV20-1
D: .
size: .
J: TRBJ1-2
DNA: TGCAGTGCCCCTCCCGGGCCTTATGGCTACACCTTC
CDR3: CSAPPGPYGYTF

V: TRBV29-1
D: .
size: many
J: TRBJ2-3
DNA: TGCAGCGTCTTCGCCGGGCCCAACACGCAGTATTTT
CDR3: CSVFAGPNTQYF

V: TRBV5-1
D: TRBD1
size: many
J: TRBJ2-3
DNA: TGCGCCAGCAGCTTGGCAGGGGGCCCAGATACGCAGTATTTT
CDR3: CASSLAGGPDTQYF

V: TRBV23-1
D: .
size: many
J: TRBJ2-7
DNA: TGCGCCACCGCTTGGGCTTACGACTCCTACGAGCAGTACTTC
CDR3: CATAWAYDSYEQYF

V: TRBV28
D: .
size: many
J: TRBJ1-3
DNA: TGTGCCAGCAGTTTAAGGGAGTACCAAGGAAACACCATATATTTT
CDR3: CASSLREYQGNTIYF

V: TRBV6-5
D: TRBD1
size: .
J: TRBJ1-1
DNA: TGTGCCAGCAGTCCTCGACAGGGGATAACGACTGAAGCTTTCTTT
CDR3: CASSPRQGITTEAFF

V: TRBV12-3/TRBV12-4
D: TRBD1
size: few
J: TRBJ1-2
DNA: TGTGCCAGCAGTCTACAGGGGAGCCTTTATGGCTACACCTTC
CDR3: CASSLQGSLYGYTF

V: TRBV28
D: .
size: .
J: TRBJ2-7
DNA: TGTGCCAGCAGTTTTGGGCCGATTCAGTACTTC
CDR3: CASSFGPIQYF

V: TRBV7-9
D: .
size: few
J: TRBJ1-1
DNA: TGTGCCAGCAGCCTCGGGAGCGAGGGTGGGAACACTGAAGCTTTCTTT
CDR3: CASSLGSEGGNTEAFF

V: TRBV6-5
D: .
size: few
J: TRBJ1-5
DNA: TGTGCCAGCGGGCGCCCCCCCCGGCCCCAGCATTTT
CDR3: CASGRPPRPQHF

V: TRBV7-3
D: .
size: many
J: TRBJ2-1
DNA: TGTGCCAGCAGCCCCCTAGGAAACAATGAGCAGTTCTTC
CDR3: CASSPLGNNEQFF

V: TRBV15
D: .
size: .
J: TRBJ1-2
DNA: TGTGCCACCAGCAGGGACAAGGCCTGGGAGGGCTACACCTTC
CDR3: CATSRDKAWEGYTF

V: TRBV6-5
D: .
size: many
J: TRBJ1-6
DNA: TGTGCCAGCACCCGGGGACATCCTAATTCACCCCTCCACTTT
CDR3: CASTRGHPNSPLHF

V: TRBV15
D: TRBD1
size: many
J: TRBJ2-7
DNA: TGTGCCACCAGCTACTTGACAGGGGCCTACGAGCAGTACTTC
CDR3: CATSYLTGAYEQYF

V: TRBV9
D: TRBD2
size: few
J: TRBJ2-1
DNA: TGTGCCAGCAGCGACCGGACTAGCGGGGGTTTTGCCAATGAGCAGTTCTTC
CDR3: CASSDRTSGGFANEQFF

V: TRBV9
D: .
size: many
J: TRBJ2-7
DNA: .
CDR3: CASSVAFGARYF

V: TRBV6-2/TRBV6-3
D: .
size: once
J: TRBJ2-7
DNA: TGTGCCAGCAGAGCAGACATCTACGAGCAGTACTTC
CDR3: CASRADIYEQYF

V: TRBV2
D: TRBD1
size: few
J: TRBJ1-4
DNA: TGTGCCACCCGAGGACGACAGGGGGCGGAAGGGGAAAAACTGTTTTTT
CDR3: CATRGRQGAEGEKLFF

V: TRBV28
D: .
size: .
J: TRBJ1-1
DNA: TGTGCCAGCAGTTCCAGGGAGAACACTGAAGCTTTCTTT
CDR3: CASSSRENTEAFF

V: TRBV5-5
D: .
size: many
J: TRBJ2-7
DNA: TGTGCCAGCAGCTTGGTGGGGGAGCAGTACTTC
CDR3: CASSLVGEQYF